Listed here are 8 T cell receptor beta chains from one sample, sequenced in a study of blood T cell repertoires in COVID-19. Sequenced by immunoSEQ multiplex PCR; TCRdb stores in-frame clones only, minus some. The sample includes around 250,000 clones, 84% of them seen just once. Sequencing was carried out using peripheral blood. These receptors all come from a human donor in a cohort sampled during active COVID-19.

CDR3 sequence: CASTYRGRTDTQYF. The CDR3 coding sequence is TGTGCCAGCACCTACAGGGGGCGCACAGATACGCAGTATTTT. The chain recombines TRBV6-6 with TRBJ2-3; 9 bases are a match to TRBD1. The J segment lost 1 base and the V segment lost 7 bases, leaving 3 bases of the junction unmatched. Germline lookup yields CDR1 MNHNY and CDR2 SVGAGI (reference sequence). This CDR3 spans 14 amino acids.

The chain carries TRBV6-6 and TRBJ2-3, with 14 bases that match TRBD2. V was pared by 7 bases and J by 5 bases, with 5 bases of the junction left unmatched. The CDR3 runs 15 residues. Per germline, CDR1 MNHNY and CDR2 SVGAGI (reference sequence). CDR3: CASTGTSGRLDTQYF. DNA of the CDR3: TGTGCCAGCACCGGGACTAGCGGGAGATTAGATACGCAGTATTTT.

Written as DNA, the CDR3 is TGTGCCATCAGTGAGTCAAGGGGACAGAAACTTGGAAACACCATATATTTT. Amino acid sequence: CAISESRGQKLGNTIYF. This chain connects TRBV10-3 to TRBJ1-3, with 7 nucleotides matching TRBD1. V gave up 0 bases and J gave up 3 bases; unmatched junction bases: 8. The germline CDR1 and CDR2 sequences are ENHRY and SYGVKD. The CDR3 contains 17 residues.

This chain uses TRBV19 with TRBJ1-1, with 8 bases aligning to TRBD1. This CDR3 has 16 amino acids. CDR1 and CDR2 from the germline V gene are LNHDA and SQIVND (reference sequence). V lost 1 base and J lost 5; bases outside the gene matches: 9. CDR3 protein: CASSIGKDRARTEAFF. The CDR3 bases are TGTGCCAGTAGTATAGGAAAGGACAGGGCGCGTACTGAAGCTTTCTTT.

This clone appeared a few times. This chain links TRBV7-2 with TRBJ2-2; D is unresolved. CDR3 length: 15 amino acids. Trimming left V 3 bases short and J 1 base short, with 9 bases between. CDR1 and CDR2 (germline): SGHTA, FQGNSA. The CDR3 here is CASSLVAGNTGELFF. The CDR3 DNA sequence: TGTGCCAGCAGCTTGGTAGCCGGGAACACCGGGGAGCTGTTTTTT.

This clone was counted only a few times. Written as DNA, the CDR3 is TGTGCCAGTGGACAGGGAGGCTACGAGCAGTACTTC. Protein product: CASGQGGYEQYF. This rearrangement joins TRBV7-9 to TRBJ2-7; the match to TRBD1 covers 8 bases. CDR3 length: 12 amino acids. Germline V gene sequence: CDR1 SEHNR, CDR2 FQNEAQ (reference sequence). J gave up 3 bases and V 9 bases, and 4 bases lay outside the gene matches.

The V and J genes are TRBV5-5 and TRBJ1-5; tentatively, D is TRBD1 (6 bases). The CDR3 consists of 16 residues. V was shortened by 3 bases and J by 4 bases, with 17 bases between the two germline ends. Germline CDR1 and CDR2: SGHKS and YYEKEE (reference sequence). The CDR3, as DNA: TGTGCCAGCAGCTGGAGACAGGTGGCAGCTAATCAGCCCCAGCATTTT. Encoded protein: CASSWRQVAANQPQHF.

The chain has TRBV4-3 and TRBJ2-1, with 10 nucleotides matching TRBD2. The J segment lost 2 bases and the V segment lost 4 bases, leaving 5 bases of the junction unmatched. CDR1 is LGHNA, CDR2 YSLEER, per germline. The CDR3 loop spans 16 amino acids. CDR3 loop: CASSLRAGGPYNEQFF. DNA for the CDR3: TGCGCCAGCAGCCTAAGAGCGGGGGGGCCCTACAATGAGCAGTTCTTC.